These 12 T cell receptor beta chains were sequenced from one sample in a study of CD8 T cells in ankylosing spondylitis. TCRdb processed the 5' RACE reads anew with MiXCR; each CDR3 protein has one entry. The table shows around 300,000 distinct CDR3 sequences, with around 20% occurring only once. The sample was blood, either unsorted or a sorted T cell fraction (not recorded which). These TCRs come from a female donor with ankylosing spondylitis or in good health (not recorded which).

The V and J genes are TRBV6-1 and TRBJ1-5; no clear D. V lost 7 bases to trimming and J lost 5 bases, with 12 bases between them. The germline gives CDR1 MNHNS, CDR2 SASEGT. This CDR3 has 13 amino acids. The CDR3, as DNA: TGTGCCAGCAAACGGGCCGGACATCAGCCCCAGCATTTT. Translated, it gives CASKRAGHQPQHF.

The chain couples TRBV28 to TRBJ2-3, with a tentative D call TRBD2 (6 bases). The germline V and J ends were trimmed by 2 bases and 7 bases, with 7 bases remaining between them. Germline values: CDR1 MDHEN, CDR2 SYDVKM. The CDR3 runs 12 residues. CDR3 bases: TGTGCCAGCAGTTTACGCGGGAATACGCAGTATTTT. Protein sequence: CASSLRGNTQYF.

This clonotype was counted only a few times. The chain couples TRBV10-3 to TRBJ2-1; D is unclear. This CDR3 spans 13 amino acids. V dropped 3 bases and J dropped 15 bases, with 18 bases sitting between them. CDR1 and CDR2 (germline): ENHRY, SYGVKD. The CDR3 DNA reads as TGTGCCATCAGTGACCCTGACCGATACCCGGGGTTCTTC. Translated: CAISDPDRYPGFF.

This clonotype occurred a few times. V and J are TRBV6-5 and TRBJ1-2; D ambiguous. This CDR3 has 14 residues. The germline V gene encodes CDR1 MNHEY and CDR2 SVGAGI. Trimming removed 0 bases at V and 4 bases at J, with 9 bases between. CDR3 bases: TGTGCCAGCAGTTACTCCGGTGAGGGCTATGGCTACACCTTC. Amino acid sequence: CASSYSGEGYGYTF.

The rearrangement links TRBV30 to TRBJ1-1; D remains ambiguous. Germline-derived CDR1 and CDR2 are GTSNPN and SVGIG (reference sequence). The V end was cut by 2 bases, the J end by 1 base, with 8 bases between. The CDR3 covers 13 residues. The CDR3 coding sequence is TGTGCCTGGAGTTCCGACACGAACACTGAAGCTTTCTTT. This gives the protein CAWSSDTNTEAFF. Complete variable domain (other parts from reference TRBV30 and TRBJ1-1): SQTIHQWPATLVQPVGSPLSLECTVEGTSNPNLYWYRQAAGRGLQLLFYSVGIGQISSEVPQNLSASRPQDRQFILSSKKLLLSDSGFYLCAWSSDTNTEAFFGQGTRLTVV.

In this sample, this clonotype turned up a few times. This chain uses TRBV6-1 with TRBJ1-2; D not resolved. CDR3 length: 13 amino acids. V gave up 6 bases and J gave up 8 bases, with 16 bases separating them. Germline V gives CDR1 MNHNS, CDR2 SASEGT. CDR3 amino acids: CASSHDIRGGYTF. The CDR3 DNA reads as TGTGCCAGCAGCCATGACATCCGCGGCGGCTACACCTTC.

This clonotype was seen a few times. This chain connects TRBV20-1 to TRBJ2-7; the match to TRBD1 covers 8 bases. This CDR3 spans 14 amino acids. Germline V gene sequence: CDR1 DFQATT, CDR2 SNEGSKA (reference sequence). The V gene end was trimmed by 4 bases and the J gene end by 2 bases; junction bases not matched to a gene: 7. CDR3: CSATPGTGTYEQYF. The CDR3 coding sequence is TGCAGTGCTACTCCCGGGACAGGAACCTACGAGCAGTACTTC.

This clonotype was counted ten times or more. J is TRBJ2-1 and V is TRBV12-3 or TRBV12-4, with 13 bases aligning to TRBD2. The ends lost 3 bases at V and 5 bases at J; junction bases unmatched: 1. CDR3 length: 15 amino acids. The CDR3 DNA reads as TGTGCCAGCAGTTTTGGACTAGCGGGAGACAATGAGCAGTTCTTC. Translated: CASSFGLAGDNEQFF.

The rearrangement joins TRBV12-3 or TRBV12-4 to TRBJ2-4, with 8 bases matching TRBD2. The CDR3 runs 12 residues. Trimming took 6 bases from V and 9 from J; bases not matched to a gene: 4. The CDR3 protein is CASRRGVSIQYF. CDR3 DNA: TGTGCCAGCAGGCGGGGGGTGAGCATTCAGTACTTC.

The CDR3 sequence: CASSPGGGEAKNIQYF. The DNA of the CDR3 is TGTGCCAGCAGCCCAGGGGGCGGAGAGGCCAAAAACATTCAGTACTTC. The chain is built from TRBV5-5 and TRBJ2-4; TRBD1 matches at 8 bases. The CDR3 is made up of 16 amino acids. With V trimmed by 4 bases and J by 1 base, 7 bases remained unmatched. Germline V gene lookup returns CDR1 SGHKS and CDR2 YYEKEE (reference sequence).

This clonotype was seen more than once but under ten times. In DNA, the CDR3 is TGTGCCAGCAGTTACTCGCAGATCCTCTCCTACGAGCAGTACTTC. It encodes CASSYSQILSYEQYF. The V call is TRBV6-5, the J call TRBJ2-7, with D unresolved. The CDR3 covers 15 residues. Between the trimmed V and J ends, which lost 0 bases and 0 bases, there was a span of 9 bases. Germline V gives CDR1 MNHEY, CDR2 SVGAGI.

V usage is TRBV24-1 and J usage is TRBJ2-1; the match to TRBD2 covers 9 bases. In germline, CDR1 is KGHDR, CDR2 SFDVKD. Unmatched junction bases numbered 4, after V lost 4 bases and J lost 7 bases. This CDR3 spans 14 amino acids. CDR3 loop: CATSDTLAGNEQFF. The CDR3 nucleotides read TGTGCCACCAGTGACACCCTAGCGGGAAATGAGCAGTTCTTC.